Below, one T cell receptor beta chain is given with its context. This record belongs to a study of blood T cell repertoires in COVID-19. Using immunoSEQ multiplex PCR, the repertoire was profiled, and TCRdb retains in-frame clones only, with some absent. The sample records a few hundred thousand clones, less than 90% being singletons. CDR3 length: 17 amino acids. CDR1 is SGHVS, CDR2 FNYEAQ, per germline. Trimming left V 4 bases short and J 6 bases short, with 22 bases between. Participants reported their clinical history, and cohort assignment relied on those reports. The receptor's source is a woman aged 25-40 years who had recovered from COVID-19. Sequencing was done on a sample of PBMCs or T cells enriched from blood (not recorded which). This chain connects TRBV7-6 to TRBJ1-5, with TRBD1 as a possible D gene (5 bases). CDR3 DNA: TGTGCCAGCAGCTCGGAATCCCCAGGGATCTCTGGTCAGCCCCAGCATTTT. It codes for CASSSESPGISGQPQHF.